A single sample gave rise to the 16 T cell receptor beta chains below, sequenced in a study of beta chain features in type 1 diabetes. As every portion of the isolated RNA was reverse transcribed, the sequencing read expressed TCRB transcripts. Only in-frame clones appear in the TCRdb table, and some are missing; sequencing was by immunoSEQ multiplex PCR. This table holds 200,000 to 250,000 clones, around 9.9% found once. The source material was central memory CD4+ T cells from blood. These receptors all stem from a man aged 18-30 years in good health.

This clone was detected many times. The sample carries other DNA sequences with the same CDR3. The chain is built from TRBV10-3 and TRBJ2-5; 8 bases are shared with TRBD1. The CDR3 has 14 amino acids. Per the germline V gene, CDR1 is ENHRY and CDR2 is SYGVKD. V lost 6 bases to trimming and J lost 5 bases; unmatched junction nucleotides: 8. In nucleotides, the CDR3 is TGTGCCATCAGAAATGGACAGGGTCCGGAGACCCAGTACTTC. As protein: CAIRNGQGPETQYF.

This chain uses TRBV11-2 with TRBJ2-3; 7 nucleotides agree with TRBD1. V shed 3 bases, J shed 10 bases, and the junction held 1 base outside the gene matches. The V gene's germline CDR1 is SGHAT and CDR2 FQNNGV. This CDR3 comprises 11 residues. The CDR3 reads CASSLRGPQYF. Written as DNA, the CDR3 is TGTGCCAGCAGCTTGAGGGGGCCGCAGTATTTT. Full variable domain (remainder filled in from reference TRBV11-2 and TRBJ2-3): EAGVAQSPRYKIIEKRQSVAFWCNPISGHATLYWYQQILGQGPKLLIQFQNNGVVDDSQLPKDRFSAERLKGVDSTLKIQPAKLEDSAVYLCASSLRGPQYFGPGTRLTVL.

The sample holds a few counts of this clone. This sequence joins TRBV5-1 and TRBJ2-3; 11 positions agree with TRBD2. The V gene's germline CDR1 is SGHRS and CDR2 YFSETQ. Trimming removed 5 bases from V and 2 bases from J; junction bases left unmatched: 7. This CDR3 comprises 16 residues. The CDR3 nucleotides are TGCGCCAGCAGTTACGGGACTAGCGGACTCACAGATACGCAGTATTTT. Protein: CASSYGTSGLTDTQYF.

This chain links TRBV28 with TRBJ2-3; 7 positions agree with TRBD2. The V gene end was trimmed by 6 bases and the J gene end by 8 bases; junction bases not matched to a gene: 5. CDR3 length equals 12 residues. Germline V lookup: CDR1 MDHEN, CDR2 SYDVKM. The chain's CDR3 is CASRGGRGTQYF. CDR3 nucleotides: TGTGCCAGCAGGGGAGGGAGAGGTACGCAGTATTTT.

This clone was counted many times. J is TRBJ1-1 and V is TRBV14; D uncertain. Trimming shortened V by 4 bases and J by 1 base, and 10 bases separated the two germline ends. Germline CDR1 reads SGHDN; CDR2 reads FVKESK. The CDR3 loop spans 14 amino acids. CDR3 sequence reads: CASSLRTRNTEAFF. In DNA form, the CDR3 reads TGTGCCAGCAGCCTAAGGACGAGGAACACTGAAGCTTTCTTT.

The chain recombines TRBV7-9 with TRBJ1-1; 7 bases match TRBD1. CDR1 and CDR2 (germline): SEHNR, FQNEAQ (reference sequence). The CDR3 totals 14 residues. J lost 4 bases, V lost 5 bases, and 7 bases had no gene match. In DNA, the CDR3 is TGTGCCAGCAGCGAAACAGGGGAGGGCACTGAAGCTTTCTTT. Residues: CASSETGEGTEAFF.

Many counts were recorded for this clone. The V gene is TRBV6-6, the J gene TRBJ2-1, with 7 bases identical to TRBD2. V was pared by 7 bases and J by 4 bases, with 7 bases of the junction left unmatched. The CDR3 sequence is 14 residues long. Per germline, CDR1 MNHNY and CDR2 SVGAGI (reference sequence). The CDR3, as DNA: TGTGCCAGCAACACGGGAGGAAGGTACAATGAGCAGTTCTTC. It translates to CASNTGGRYNEQFF.

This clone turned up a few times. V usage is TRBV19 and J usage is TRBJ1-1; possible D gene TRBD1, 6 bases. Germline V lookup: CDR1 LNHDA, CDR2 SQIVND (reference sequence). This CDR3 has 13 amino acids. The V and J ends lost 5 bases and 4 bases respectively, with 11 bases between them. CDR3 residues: CASSPGARTEAFF. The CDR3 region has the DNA TGTGCCAGTAGTCCGGGGGCGCGCACTGAAGCTTTCTTT.

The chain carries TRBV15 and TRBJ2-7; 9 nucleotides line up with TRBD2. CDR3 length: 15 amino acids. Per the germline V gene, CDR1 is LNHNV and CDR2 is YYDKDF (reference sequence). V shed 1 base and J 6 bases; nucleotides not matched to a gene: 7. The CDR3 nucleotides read TGTGCCACCAGCAGAGTACCGCTAGCGGGAACCGAGCAGTACTTC. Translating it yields CATSRVPLAGTEQYF.

The CDR3 region is CAISAASGRAGETQYF. Written as DNA, the CDR3 is TGTGCCATCAGTGCTGCTAGCGGGAGGGCCGGGGAGACCCAGTACTTC. The genes are TRBV10-3 and TRBJ2-5; 12 bases match TRBD2. This CDR3 spans 16 amino acids. The germline CDR1 and CDR2 sequences are ENHRY and SYGVKD. V gave up 4 bases and J gave up 5 bases; unmatched junction bases: 8.

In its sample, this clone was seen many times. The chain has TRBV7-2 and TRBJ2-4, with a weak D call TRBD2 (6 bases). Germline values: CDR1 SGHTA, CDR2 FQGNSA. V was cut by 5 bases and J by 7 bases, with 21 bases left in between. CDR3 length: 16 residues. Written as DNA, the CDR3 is TGTGCCAGCAGCCTATCCGGGACCCCTGGAGGGAACATTCAGTACTTC. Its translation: CASSLSGTPGGNIQYF.

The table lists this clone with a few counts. In DNA form, the CDR3 reads TGTGCCAGCAACCGTAGCGGGAGAAATAATGAGCAGTTCTTC. It is translated as CASNRSGRNNEQFF. V gene TRBV27 combines with J gene TRBJ2-1, with TRBD2 matching 9 bases. The CDR3 length is 14 residues. From germline, CDR1 is MNHEY and CDR2 SMNVEV (reference sequence). The V gene end was trimmed by 7 bases and the J gene end by 7 bases; junction bases not matched to a gene: 8.

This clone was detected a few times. The CDR3 loop is CAISDPYEQYF. The CDR3 DNA sequence: TGTGCCATCAGTGACCCCTACGAGCAGTACTTC. The V and J genes are TRBV10-3 and TRBJ2-7; D call uncertain. CDR3 size: 11 residues. The germline CDR1 and CDR2 sequences are ENHRY and SYGVKD. Trimming pared 3 bases from V and 2 bases from J, leaving 2 bases between.

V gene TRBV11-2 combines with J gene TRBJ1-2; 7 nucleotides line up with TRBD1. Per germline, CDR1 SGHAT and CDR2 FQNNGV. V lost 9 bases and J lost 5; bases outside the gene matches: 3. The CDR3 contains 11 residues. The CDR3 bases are TGTGCCAGTGGGACAGCATATGGCTACACCTTC. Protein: CASGTAYGYTF.

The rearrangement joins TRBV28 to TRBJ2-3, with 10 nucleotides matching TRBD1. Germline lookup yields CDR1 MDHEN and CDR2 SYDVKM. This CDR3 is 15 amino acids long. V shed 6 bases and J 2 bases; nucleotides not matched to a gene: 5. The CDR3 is CASSPGQGFTDTQYF. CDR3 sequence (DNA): TGTGCCAGCAGCCCGGGACAGGGGTTCACAGATACGCAGTATTTT.

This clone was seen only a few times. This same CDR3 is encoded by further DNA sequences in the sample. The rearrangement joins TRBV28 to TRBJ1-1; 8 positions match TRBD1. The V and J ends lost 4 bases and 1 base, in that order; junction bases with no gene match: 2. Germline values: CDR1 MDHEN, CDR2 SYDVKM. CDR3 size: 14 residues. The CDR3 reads CASSSTGENTEAFF. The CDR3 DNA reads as TGTGCCAGCAGTTCGACAGGGGAGAACACTGAAGCTTTCTTT.